A single sample is the source of the 7 T cell receptor beta chains below, sequenced in a study of regulatory T cells in long-lasting Graves disease (dated by TCRdb to the early 2020s). The time point label for this specimen denotes: persistent/refractory GD, antithyroid drugs over 5 years with positive TRAb. For both TCR sequencing and RNA sequencing, RNA was extracted from PBMCs in TRIzol. The receptor library was made with multiplex PCR. The instrument was an Illumina HiSeq 4000. TCR beta libraries were built with iRepertoire HTBI primers and Arm-PCR amplification of CDR3 regions. In-frame beta chains were kept once TCRdb had trimmed the public reads at Q25 with fastp and called clones with MiXCR. Rows are unified per CDR3 protein, each entry keeping the most common DNA and genes. The sample contains 650,000 to 850,000 distinct CDR3 sequences, roughly 30% of them found a single time. The top ten constitute around 42% of the sample.

The specimen was peripheral blood mononuclear cells (PBMCs), collected when the disease was refractory, from a patient treated with antithyroid drugs. The receptor set was obtained from a female donor with Graves disease.

On this clonotype: This may arise from a read error, as a much more abundant clone is one base away. The rearrangement links TRBV6-2 or TRBV6-3 to TRBJ1-5; D is possibly TRBD1 (5 bases). CDR3 length equals 14 residues. Per germline, CDR1 MNHEY and CDR2 SVGEGT. Trimming left V 6 bases short and J 3 bases short, with 12 bases between. Here the CDR3 DNA reads TGTGCCAGCAGGCCGACAGTGATCAATCAGCCCCAGCATTTT. Amino acid sequence: CASRPTVINQPQHF.

The V and J genes are TRBV30 and TRBJ1-2; no definite D call. This CDR3 is 12 amino acids long. CDR1 GTSNPN and CDR2 SVGIG come from the germline V gene (reference sequence). V shed 2 bases and J shed 5 bases, with 9 bases lying between them. The CDR3 is CAWSISDYGYTF. CDR3 nucleotides: TGTGCCTGGAGTATATCAGATTATGGCTACACCTTC.

This clonotype was counted between two and nine times. V and J are TRBV7-3 and TRBJ2-2, with 8 bases lining up with TRBD1. The CDR3 consists of 16 residues. Trimming at V came to 0 bases and at J to 3 bases, leaving 3 bases not matched to a gene. In germline, CDR1 is SGHTA, CDR2 FQGTGA. CDR3 sequence reads: CASSLTGQVDTGELFF. DNA of the CDR3: TGTGCCAGCAGCTTAACGGGACAGGTGGACACCGGGGAGCTGTTTTTT.

This chain joins TRBV6-2 or TRBV6-3 and TRBJ1-6; D gene unclear. The CDR3 has 16 amino acids. Deletions cut 5 bases from V and 10 bases from J, with 21 bases between. Germline loops: CDR1 MNHEY, CDR2 SVGEGT. The CDR3 nucleotides read TGTGCCAGCAGTGAATGGGTCATAGGAAAGGAATCACCCCTCCACTTT. Protein sequence: CASSEWVIGKESPLHF.

The CDR3 protein is CASSVRGQGPGANVLTF. CDR3 nucleotide sequence: TGTGCCAGCAGCGTGAGGGGCCAGGGCCCTGGGGCCAACGTCCTGACTTTC. The V gene is TRBV9, the J gene TRBJ2-6, with D perhaps assigned TRBD1 or TRBD2 (5 bases each). Germline V gives CDR1 SGDLS, CDR2 YYNGEE. There are 17 residues in the CDR3. The V gene lost 2 bases and the J gene lost 2 bases, with 14 bases spanning the gap.

The V call is TRBV10-3, the J call TRBJ1-2; the D is unclear. Trimming removed 6 bases from V and 7 bases from J, with 15 bases in between. The CDR3 totals 13 residues. Germline assignment: CDR1 ENHRY and CDR2 SYGVKD. CDR3 sequence reads: CAISPVLSSGYTF. CDR3 sequence (DNA): TGTGCCATCAGCCCAGTCCTATCTTCTGGCTACACCTTC.

V usage is TRBV7-2 and J usage is TRBJ2-5, with D unclear. Germline V gene data show CDR1 as SGHTA and CDR2 as FQGNSA. The CDR3 extends over 15 amino acids. Between the trimmed V and J ends, which lost 4 bases and 2 bases, there was a span of 14 bases. The CDR3 is CASSSPGLRQETQYF. The CDR3 nucleotides read TGTGCCAGCAGCTCTCCGGGCCTCCGTCAAGAGACCCAGTACTTC.